This T cell receptor (gamma chain) was identified during a study of Vδ1+ human thymocytes. Study-level findings and limits: Highly polyclonal TRG and TRD repertoires with Gaussian CDR3 length distributions appeared in thymus.

CDR1 VTNTFY and CDR2 YDVSTARD come from the germline V gene (reference sequence). Unmatched junction bases numbered 4, after V lost 2 bases and J lost 3 bases. The CDR3 runs to 13 residues. Extracted RNA was reverse transcribed into cDNA. Pooled V-gene forward primers with one constant-region reverse primer generated the CDR3 amplicons by multiplex PCR. TCRdb called clones from the multiplex PCR reads again using CATT. The table lists 30,000 to 45,000 gamma-chain clones, roughly a fifth of them singletons. The sorted cells were CD3+ Vdelta1+ Vdelta2- thymocytes from alphabeta-depleted thymus. The sample holds a few counts of this clone. Its target is not known.

This sequence joins TRGV3 and TRGJ1 or TRGJ2. The clonotype was recovered from a girl in the first two years of life who had congenital heart surgery. Material for sequencing was Vdelta1+ gamma-delta thymocytes from the thymus. The subset: FACS-sorted CD3+ TCRalphabeta- TCRVdelta1+ TCRVdelta2- thymocytes. The CDR3 is CATWDKPYYKKLF. CDR3 DNA sequence: TGTGCCACCTGGGACAAACCTTATTATAAGAAACTCTTT.